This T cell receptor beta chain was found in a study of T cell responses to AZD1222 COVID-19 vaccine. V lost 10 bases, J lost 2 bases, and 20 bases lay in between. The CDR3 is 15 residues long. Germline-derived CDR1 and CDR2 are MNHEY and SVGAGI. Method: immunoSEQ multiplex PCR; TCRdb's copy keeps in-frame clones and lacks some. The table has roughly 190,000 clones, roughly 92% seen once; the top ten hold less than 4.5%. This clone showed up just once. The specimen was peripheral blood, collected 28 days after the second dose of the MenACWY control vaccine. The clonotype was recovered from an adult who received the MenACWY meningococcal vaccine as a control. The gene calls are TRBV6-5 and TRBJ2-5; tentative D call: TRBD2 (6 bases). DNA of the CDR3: TGTGCCACTATCCCGTGGGCGGGAAGACAAGAGACCCAGTACTTC. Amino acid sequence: CATIPWAGRQETQYF.